This T cell receptor (beta chain) was documented in a study of low-dose radiotherapy and immunotherapy resistance in tumors. Study-wide context: The schedule for Cohort 2 used 1 Gy per fraction every two weeks, which added up to 13 Gy over 26 weeks. Oral aspirin 300 mg was taken by patients daily for four cycles from cycle 1 day 1.

Primers used for first-strand cDNA, a TRAV- and TRBV-specific set, covered both alpha and beta chains. With a constant-region primer and a V-primer adapter, TCRs were subjected to 20 to 25 PCR cycles of amplification. The mRNA which had been isolated was amplified by in vitro transcription. One entry per CDR3 protein results from TCRdb running MiXCR on the reads. The sample lists fewer than 8,000 distinct CDR3 sequences; about two thirds were seen once. Deletions cut 1 base from V and 5 bases from J, with 11 bases between. Germline-derived CDR1 and CDR2 are SQVTM and ANQGSEA. This CDR3 is 13 amino acids long. The study gave donors nivolumab, ipilimumab, aspirin, low-dose cyclophosphamide and low-dose radiotherapy.

The sequence was collected from a human donor with advanced metastatic prostate, ovarian, gallbladder or colorectal cancer (not recorded which). This table probably holds off-target reads from a library built for another chain. The chain combines TRBV29-1 with TRBJ2-5; D may be TRBD2 (5 bases). The CDR3 DNA sequence: TGCAGCGTTGAAGCGGTTACGGGGGAGACCCAGTACTTC. As protein: CSVEAVTGETQYF.